The rows below give T cell receptor beta chains drawn from one sample of a study of blood T cell repertoires in COVID-19. Assay used: immunoSEQ multiplex PCR; TCRdb lists only in-frame clones, some missing. Among some 530,000 clones listed, approximately 85% were seen once. Sequencing was done on a sample of peripheral blood. These receptors all stem from a human donor in a cohort sampled during active COVID-19. Each CDR3 is given with its conserved first and last residue. The D gene is left open where the match is weak. The listing skips clone size in some rows; elsewhere it reads once, few, many or a size class.

size	V	J	D	DNA	CDR3
NA	TRBV7-8	TRBJ1-2	NA	TGTGCCAGCTTACCGAGCAGGGTAGCTAACTATGGCTACACCTTC	CASLPSRVANYGYTF
NA	TRBV6-2/TRBV6-3	TRBJ2-7	NA	TGTGCCAGCAGTTACTCTGGAGGGCGCGAGCAGTACTTC	CASSYSGGREQYF
once	TRBV20-1	TRBJ2-2	NA	TGCAGTGCTAGTTTAGTTCCTAAGCCCGGGGAGCTGTTTTTT	CSASLVPKPGELFF
NA	TRBV7-7	TRBJ2-7	NA	TGTGCTAGCAGCTTACCTACAGGGGACTTCTCCTACGAGCAGTACTTC	CASSLPTGDFSYEQYF
NA	TRBV6-1	TRBJ2-7	NA	TGTGCCAGCAGTGAAAGTTACTTTGCGGGGAGCTACGAGCAGTACTTC	CASSESYFAGSYEQYF
NA	TRBV24-1	TRBJ2-1	TRBD2	TGTGCCACCAGTGACCCCAGCGGGACCCCATACAATGAGCAGTTCTTC	CATSDPSGTPYNEQFF
NA	TRBV28	TRBJ1-2	TRBD1	TGTGCCAGCAGTCCTCTTCCGACAGGGCAGGGTGGCTACACCTTC	CASSPLPTGQGGYTF
once	TRBV18	TRBJ2-5	TRBD2	TGTGCCAGCTCACCCCTCGGACTAGCGGTACAAGAGACCCAGTACTTC	CASSPLGLAVQETQYF
NA	TRBV25-1	TRBJ1-1	TRBD1	TGTGCCAGCAGTGGCTTGGGACAGGGGAACACTGAAGCTTTCTTT	CASSGLGQGNTEAFF
NA	TRBV11-2	TRBJ1-1	TRBD1	TGTGCCAGCAGCTCCCTGACAGGGTGGAACACTGAAGCTTTCTTT	CASSSLTGWNTEAFF
NA	TRBV30	TRBJ2-1	NA	TGTGCCTGGAGCCGTGGGGGGCGGGAGTACTACAATGAGCAGTTCTTC	CAWSRGGREYYNEQFF
NA	TRBV27	TRBJ1-1	NA	TGTGCCAGCGGTCGGACAGCGAACACTGAAGCTTTCTTT	CASGRTANTEAFF
once	TRBV3-1/TRBV3-2	TRBJ1-2	NA	TGTGCCAGCAGCCAAGATCACACCTACTATGGCTACACCTTC	CASSQDHTYYGYTF
NA	TRBV4-1	TRBJ2-1	TRBD2	TGCGCCAGCAGCCAAGAGCGGGGGGACGGCTGGTACAATGAGCAGTTCTTC	CASSQERGDGWYNEQFF
once	TRBV2	TRBJ2-7	TRBD2	TGTGCCAGCACTCTCCTGGGGCTAGCGGGAGACGAGCAGTACTTC	CASTLLGLAGDEQYF
few	TRBV5-4	TRBJ1-2	NA	TGTGCCAGCAGCCTTCCGACAGCCGGCTACACCTTC	CASSLPTAGYTF
NA	TRBV15	TRBJ2-7	TRBD1	TGTGCCACCAGCGGGACAGGGAAACTATACGAGCAGTACTTC	CATSGTGKLYEQYF
once	TRBV30	TRBJ1-3	NA	TGTGCCTGGACGTTCGCAGGTATTTTGGGGCCTGGACCTGGAAACACCATATATTTT	CAWTFAGILGPGPGNTIYF
NA	TRBV30	TRBJ2-3	NA	TGTGCCTGGTCAGGGACTGGAGATACGCAGTATTTT	CAWSGTGDTQYF
NA	TRBV5-5	TRBJ2-1	TRBD2	TGTGCCAGCAGCGCCCTCACGGGCGGGAGTACTGAGCAGTTCTTC	CASSALTGGSTEQFF
NA	TRBV3-1/TRBV3-2	TRBJ2-1	NA	TGTGCCAGCAGCCAAGGTCCGTGGGCCTCCAGTGAGCAGTTCTTC	CASSQGPWASSEQFF
NA	TRBV12-3/TRBV12-4	TRBJ2-1	NA	TGTGCCAGCATCATGAGGAATGAGCAGTTCTTC	CASIMRNEQFF
NA	TRBV6-5	TRBJ2-5	NA	TGTGCCAGCAGTTCCATAGGCAGGACTGGCCAAGAGACCCAGTACTTC	CASSSIGRTGQETQYF
once	TRBV11-3	TRBJ2-1	NA	TGTGCCAGCAGCCAGCTCGGAGGTGGGAGGGGGGGTGAGCAGTTCTTC	CASSQLGGGRGGEQFF
NA	TRBV28	TRBJ1-4	TRBD1	TGTGCCAGCAGTTCCGCATGGACAGGGTCTAGTGAAAAACTGTTTTTT	CASSSAWTGSSEKLFF
few	TRBV5-6	TRBJ1-2	TRBD1	TGTGCCAGCAGCCCGGGACAGGGCGCCCTCCATGTAGATGGCTACACCTTC	CASSPGQGALHVDGYTF
NA	TRBV6-5	TRBJ2-7	NA	TGTGCCAGCAGGGGACAAGCTTACGAGCAGTACTTC	CASRGQAYEQYF
NA	TRBV5-8	TRBJ1-2	NA	TGTGCCAGCAGCTGGTCCACGGTAGATCCCTATGGCTACACCTTC	CASSWSTVDPYGYTF
NA	TRBV7-3	TRBJ2-3	TRBD2	TGTGCCAGCAGAAGGACTAGCGGCACAGATACGCAGTATTTT	CASRRTSGTDTQYF
few	TRBV6-1	TRBJ1-5	NA	TGTGCCAGCAGTGCTCGGGAGCCAGCAACCTACAATCAGCCCCAGCATTTT	CASSAREPATYNQPQHF
NA	TRBV9	TRBJ2-7	NA	TGTGCCAGCAGCGTAGCCGGGGACGAGCAGTACTTC	CASSVAGDEQYF
few	TRBV28	TRBJ1-1	NA	TGTGCCAGCACGAGGGACTGGGGAGCTTTCTTT	CASTRDWGAFF
NA	TRBV4-1	TRBJ2-1	NA	TGCGCCAGCAGCCACGACTGGCTAAGCTCCTACAATGAGCAGTTCTTC	CASSHDWLSSYNEQFF
NA	TRBV19	TRBJ2-3	NA	TGTGCCAGTAGTACTCGCCGGGACTCCCTTCGAGATACGCAGTATTTT	CASSTRRDSLRDTQYF
few	TRBV7-9	TRBJ1-1	TRBD1	TGTGCCAGCAGATCCACAGGGGAGGCTTTCTTT	CASRSTGEAFF
NA	TRBV4-1	TRBJ2-5	TRBD2	TGCGCCAGCAGCCAAGATATGACTAGCCTGGGCCAAGAGACCCAGTACTTC	CASSQDMTSLGQETQYF
NA	TRBV3-1/TRBV3-2	TRBJ2-5	TRBD2	TGTGCCAGCAGCCTTATCGGCGGGAGTCCTAAGGAGACCCAGTACTTC	CASSLIGGSPKETQYF
NA	TRBV4-3	TRBJ1-5	NA	TGCGCCAGCAGCCAAGAGGGCAGTTCAAATCAGCCCCAGCATTTT	CASSQEGSSNQPQHF
once	TRBV28	TRBJ1-2	TRBD1	TGTGCCAGCAGTTTTCCACAGGGGCCCCGTAACTATGGCTACACCTTC	CASSFPQGPRNYGYTF
NA	TRBV7-3	TRBJ2-3	TRBD2	TGTGCCAGCGCGGGGGGCGCGAAAGATACGCAGTATTTT	CASAGGAKDTQYF
NA	TRBV29-1	TRBJ2-2	NA	TGCAGCGTTACATTTCAGGGCACCGGGGAGCTGTTTTTT	CSVTFQGTGELFF
NA	TRBV4-1	TRBJ2-5	TRBD2	TGCGCCAGCAGCCAACTGGGACTAGAGGTAGAGACCCAGTACTTC	CASSQLGLEVETQYF
NA	TRBV5-8	TRBJ1-4	NA	TGTGCCAGCAGCTTGGGCAGGGGAAGTGAAAAACTGTTTTTT	CASSLGRGSEKLFF
NA	TRBV4-1	TRBJ1-5	TRBD1	TGCGCCAGCAGCCAAGGCCCTCGGACAGGGGGGAATCAGCCCCAGCATTTT	CASSQGPRTGGNQPQHF
NA	TRBV10-1	TRBJ2-3	NA	TGCGCCAGCCGTCCGGGTCGGCGGTTAGACACAGATACGCAGTATTTT	CASRPGRRLDTDTQYF
NA	TRBV19	TRBJ1-4	NA	TGTGCCAGTTCCCAAACAGGGATTGGCGAAAAACTGTTTTTT	CASSQTGIGEKLFF
NA	TRBV25-1	TRBJ2-5	NA	TGTGCCAGCAGTGCATCATCAGCGAGAGAGACCCAGTACTTC	CASSASSARETQYF
NA	TRBV3-1/TRBV3-2	TRBJ1-4	NA	TGTGCCAGCAGCCCGTCCGGGGGGTTAAGGGAACTGTTTTTT	CASSPSGGLRELFF
NA	TRBV5-4	TRBJ2-7	TRBD2	TGTGCCAGCAGCTTGGCCGGGACTAGGACCTACGAGCAGTACTTC	CASSLAGTRTYEQYF
NA	TRBV7-2	TRBJ2-1	NA	TGTGCCAGCAGCATCTCTGGCGGGATATCCTTCAATGAGCAGTTCTTC	CASSISGGISFNEQFF
NA	TRBV24-1	TRBJ2-2	TRBD1	TGTGCCACCAGTGATGTCCGGGGACAGGGTAACACCGGGGAGCTGTTTTTT	CATSDVRGQGNTGELFF
few	TRBV12-5	TRBJ1-5	NA	TGTGCTAGTGGTTTGGTACAGCGGGGCAATCAGCCCCAGCATTTT	CASGLVQRGNQPQHF